Here is one TCR beta chain with its context. The sample belongs to a study of STAT5B mutations in CD4+ large granular lymphocyte leukemia. Repertoires were generated with immunoSEQ multiplex PCR, while TCRdb's copy carries only in-frame clones and drops some. The repertoire has about 30,000 clones, about 81% of them found once; the top ten carry approximately 2.8%. V shed 5 bases and J shed 4 bases, with 14 bases lying between them. The CDR3 is 14 amino acids. Germline V gene lookup returns CDR1 SGHTA and CDR2 FQGNSA. The sequence was collected from a human donor in good health. Sequenced input: CD4+ T cells from blood buffy coats. This sequence joins TRBV7-2 and TRBJ1-2; no firm D call. CDR3 in DNA: TGTGCCAGCAGCGCAAACCGGGATCGCTATGGCTACACCTTC. Protein product: CASSANRDRYGYTF.